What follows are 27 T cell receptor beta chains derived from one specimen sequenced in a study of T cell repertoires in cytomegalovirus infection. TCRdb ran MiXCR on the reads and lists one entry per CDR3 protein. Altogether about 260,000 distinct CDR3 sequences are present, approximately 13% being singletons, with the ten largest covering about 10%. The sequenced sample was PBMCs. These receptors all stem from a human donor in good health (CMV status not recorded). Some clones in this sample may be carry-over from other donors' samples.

The CDR3 spells CSVEGGDRVRKTQYF. CDR3 in DNA: TGCAGCGTTGAAGGTGGGGACAGGGTTAGGAAGACCCAGTACTTC. The chain employs TRBV29-1 and TRBJ2-5, with 9 bases fitting TRBD1. The CDR3 totals 15 residues. Germline-derived CDR1 and CDR2 are SQVTM and ANQGSEA. V shed 1 base and J 6 bases; nucleotides not matched to a gene: 9.

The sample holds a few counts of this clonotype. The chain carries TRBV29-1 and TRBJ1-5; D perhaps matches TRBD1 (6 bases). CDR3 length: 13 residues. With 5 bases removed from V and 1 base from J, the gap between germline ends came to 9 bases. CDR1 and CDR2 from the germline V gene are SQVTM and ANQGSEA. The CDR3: CSVRTDSNQPQHF. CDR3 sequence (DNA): TGCAGCGTTCGGACAGACAGCAATCAGCCCCAGCATTTT.

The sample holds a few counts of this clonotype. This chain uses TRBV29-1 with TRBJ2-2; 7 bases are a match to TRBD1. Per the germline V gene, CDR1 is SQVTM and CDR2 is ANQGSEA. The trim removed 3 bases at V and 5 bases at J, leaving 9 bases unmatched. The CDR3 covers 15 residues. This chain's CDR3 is CSVERTGTATGELFF. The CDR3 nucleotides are TGCAGCGTTGAGAGGACAGGAACAGCTACCGGGGAGCTGTTTTTT.

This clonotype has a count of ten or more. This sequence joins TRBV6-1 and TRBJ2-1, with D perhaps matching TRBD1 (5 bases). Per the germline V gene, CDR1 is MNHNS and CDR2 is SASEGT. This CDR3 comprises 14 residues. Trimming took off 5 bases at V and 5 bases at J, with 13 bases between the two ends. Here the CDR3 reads CASSQSRVHNEQFF. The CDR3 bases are TGTGCCAGCAGTCAAAGCAGGGTCCACAATGAGCAGTTCTTC.

CDR3 nucleotides: TGCGCCAGCAGCTTGGCGACTAGCGGCACAGATACGCAGTATTTT. Its protein product is CASSLATSGTDTQYF. This sequence joins TRBV5-1 and TRBJ2-3, with 8 bases fitting TRBD2. CDR3 length: 15 amino acids. With 0 bases clipped from V and 1 base from J, the junction kept 1 base outside the gene matches. CDR1 SGHRS and CDR2 YFSETQ come from the germline V gene.

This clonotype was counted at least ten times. The DNA for the CDR3 is TGTGCCAGCAGCTTAAGGGGGTCCGGGACTAGCGGGGCCGGGGCCAACGTCCTGACTTTC. Its translation: CASSLRGSGTSGAGANVLTF. This sequence joins TRBV7-3 and TRBJ2-6; TRBD2 aligns across 13 bases. The CDR3 is 20 residues long. Germline values: CDR1 SGHTA, CDR2 FQGTGA. V shed 1 base and J 4 bases; nucleotides not matched to a gene: 10.

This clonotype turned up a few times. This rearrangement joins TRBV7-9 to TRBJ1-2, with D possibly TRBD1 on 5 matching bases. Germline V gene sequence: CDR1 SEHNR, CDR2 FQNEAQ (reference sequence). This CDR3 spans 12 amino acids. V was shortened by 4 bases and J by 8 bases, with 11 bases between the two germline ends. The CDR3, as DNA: TGTGCCAGCAGCTCCGACAGTTGGGGCTACACCTTC. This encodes CASSSDSWGYTF.

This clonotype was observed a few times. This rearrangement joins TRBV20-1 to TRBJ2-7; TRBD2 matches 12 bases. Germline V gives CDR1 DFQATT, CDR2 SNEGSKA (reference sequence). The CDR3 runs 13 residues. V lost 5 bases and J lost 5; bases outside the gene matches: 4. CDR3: CSAARLAGDEQYF. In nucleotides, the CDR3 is TGCAGTGCTGCTCGACTAGCGGGAGACGAGCAGTACTTC.

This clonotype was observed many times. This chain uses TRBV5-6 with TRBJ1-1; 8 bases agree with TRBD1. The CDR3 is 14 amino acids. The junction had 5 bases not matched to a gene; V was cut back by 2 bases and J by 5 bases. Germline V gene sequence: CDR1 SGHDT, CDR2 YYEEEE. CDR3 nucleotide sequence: TGTGCCAGCAGCTTCGGGACAGGAGGGACTGAAGCTTTCTTT. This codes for CASSFGTGGTEAFF.

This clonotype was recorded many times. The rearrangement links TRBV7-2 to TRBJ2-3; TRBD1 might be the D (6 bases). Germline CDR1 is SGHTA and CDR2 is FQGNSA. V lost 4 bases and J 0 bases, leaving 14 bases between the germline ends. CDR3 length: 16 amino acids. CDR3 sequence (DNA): TGTGCCAGCAGCTCACTCGGAAGGGGGAGCACAGATACGCAGTATTTT. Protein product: CASSSLGRGSTDTQYF.

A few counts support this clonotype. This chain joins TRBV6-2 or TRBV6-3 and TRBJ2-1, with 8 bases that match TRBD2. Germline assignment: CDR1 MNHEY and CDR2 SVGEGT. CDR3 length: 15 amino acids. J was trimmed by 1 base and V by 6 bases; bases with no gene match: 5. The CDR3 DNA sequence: TGTGCCAGCAGCTTTAGCGGGGCATCCTACAATGAGCAGTTCTTC. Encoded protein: CASSFSGASYNEQFF.

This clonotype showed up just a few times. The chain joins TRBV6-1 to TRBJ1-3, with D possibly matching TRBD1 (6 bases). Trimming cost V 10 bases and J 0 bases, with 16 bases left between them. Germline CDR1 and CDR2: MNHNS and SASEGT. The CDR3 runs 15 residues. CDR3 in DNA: TGTGCCACCTCTCGGGACACAAGCTCTGGAAACACCATATATTTT. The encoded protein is CATSRDTSSGNTIYF.

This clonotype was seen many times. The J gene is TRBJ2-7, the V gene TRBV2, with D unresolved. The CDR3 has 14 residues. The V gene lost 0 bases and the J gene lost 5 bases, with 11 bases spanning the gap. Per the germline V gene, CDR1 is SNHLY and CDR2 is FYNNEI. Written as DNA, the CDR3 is TGTGCCAGCAGTGAAGCCGTCCCCAGGAACGAGCAGTACTTC. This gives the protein CASSEAVPRNEQYF.

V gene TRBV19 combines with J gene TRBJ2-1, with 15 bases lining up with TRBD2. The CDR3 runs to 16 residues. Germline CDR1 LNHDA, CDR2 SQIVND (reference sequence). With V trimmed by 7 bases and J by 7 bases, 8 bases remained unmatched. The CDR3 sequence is CASKRSGLAGGNEQFF. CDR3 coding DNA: TGTGCCAGTAAGCGCTCGGGACTAGCGGGAGGAAATGAGCAGTTCTTC.

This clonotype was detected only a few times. CDR3 in DNA: TGCAGTGCTCCCCAACGACAGGGGAGCTTTAGCACAGATACGCAGTATTTT. This codes for CSAPQRQGSFSTDTQYF. The chain carries TRBV20-1 and TRBJ2-3; 8 bases are a match to TRBD1. Trimming took 5 bases from V and 0 from J; bases not matched to a gene: 13. Germline assignment: CDR1 DFQATT and CDR2 SNEGSKA (reference sequence). This CDR3 has 17 amino acids.

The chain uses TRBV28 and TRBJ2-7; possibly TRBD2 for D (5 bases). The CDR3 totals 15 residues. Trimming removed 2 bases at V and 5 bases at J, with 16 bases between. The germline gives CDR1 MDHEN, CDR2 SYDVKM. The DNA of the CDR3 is TGTGCCAGCAGTTTAGAGCCCGTGAGGGTTCACGAGCAGTACTTC. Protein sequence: CASSLEPVRVHEQYF.

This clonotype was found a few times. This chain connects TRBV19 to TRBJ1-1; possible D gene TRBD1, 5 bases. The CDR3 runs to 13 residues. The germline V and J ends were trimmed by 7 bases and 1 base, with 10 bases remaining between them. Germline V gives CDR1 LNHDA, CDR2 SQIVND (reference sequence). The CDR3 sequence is CASTVDRNTEAFF. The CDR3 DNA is TGTGCCAGTACTGTAGACAGGAACACTGAAGCTTTCTTT.

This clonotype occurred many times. The DNA for the CDR3 is TGTGCCAGCAGCTGGACTTTCAGGGAACCTTTCTTT. Translation gives CASSWTFREPFF. The gene calls are TRBV7-2 and TRBJ1-1; D may be TRBD1 (5 bases). With 4 bases removed from V and 12 bases from J, the gap between germline ends came to 15 bases. Looked up from germline, CDR1 is SGHTA and CDR2 is FQGNSA. The CDR3 extends over 12 amino acids.

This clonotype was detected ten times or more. This CDR3 is CASSSTGNTEAFF. CDR3 DNA: TGTGCCAGCAGCTCGACAGGGAACACTGAAGCTTTCTTT. The chain uses TRBV7-8 and TRBJ1-1; tentative D call: TRBD1 (6 bases). The CDR3 is 13 residues long. Between the trimmed V and J ends, which lost 4 bases and 1 base, there was a span of 7 bases. Germline CDR1 and CDR2: SGHVS and FQNEAQ.

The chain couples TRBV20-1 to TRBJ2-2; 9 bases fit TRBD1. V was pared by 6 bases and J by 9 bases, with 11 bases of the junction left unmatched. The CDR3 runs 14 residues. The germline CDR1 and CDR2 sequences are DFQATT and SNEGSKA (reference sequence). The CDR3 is CSAPGQGNIRELFF. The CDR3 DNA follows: TGCAGTGCCCCGGGACAGGGTAATATCCGGGAGCTGTTTTTT.

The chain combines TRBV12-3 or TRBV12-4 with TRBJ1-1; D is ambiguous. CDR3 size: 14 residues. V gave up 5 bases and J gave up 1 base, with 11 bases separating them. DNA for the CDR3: TGTGCCAGCAGTCGCGGACTGAAGAACACTGAAGCTTTCTTT. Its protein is CASSRGLKNTEAFF.

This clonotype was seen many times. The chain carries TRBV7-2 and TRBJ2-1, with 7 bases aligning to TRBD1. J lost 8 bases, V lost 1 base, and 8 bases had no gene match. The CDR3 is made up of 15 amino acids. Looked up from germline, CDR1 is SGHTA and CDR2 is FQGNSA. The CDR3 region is CASSLEGAGGHEQFF. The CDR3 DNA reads TGTGCCAGCAGCTTAGAGGGGGCGGGTGGGCATGAGCAGTTCTTC.

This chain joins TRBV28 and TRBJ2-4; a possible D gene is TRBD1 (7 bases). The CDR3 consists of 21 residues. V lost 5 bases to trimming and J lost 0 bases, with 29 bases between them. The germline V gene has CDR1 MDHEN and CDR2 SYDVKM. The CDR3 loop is CASSPGGSRGASNPAKNIQYF. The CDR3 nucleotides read TGTGCCAGCAGTCCCGGGGGCAGCAGGGGGGCTAGTAATCCAGCCAAAAACATTCAGTACTTC.

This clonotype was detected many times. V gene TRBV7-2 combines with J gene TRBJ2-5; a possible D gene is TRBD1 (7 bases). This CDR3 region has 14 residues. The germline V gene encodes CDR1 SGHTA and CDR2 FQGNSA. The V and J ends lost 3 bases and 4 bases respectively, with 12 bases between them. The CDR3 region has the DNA TGTGCCAGCAGCTTTGGAGGGGGCCCAGAGACCCAGTACTTC. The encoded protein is CASSFGGGPETQYF.

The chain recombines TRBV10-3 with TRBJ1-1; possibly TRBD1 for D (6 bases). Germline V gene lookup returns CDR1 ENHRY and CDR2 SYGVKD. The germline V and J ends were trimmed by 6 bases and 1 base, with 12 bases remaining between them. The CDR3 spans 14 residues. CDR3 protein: CAISPGVWNTEAFF. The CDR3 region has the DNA TGTGCCATCAGCCCAGGGGTGTGGAACACTGAAGCTTTCTTT.

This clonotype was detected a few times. The CDR3 DNA follows: TGTGCCAGCAGGTCCGCCGGGACAGGGTTTAACTATGGCTACACCTTC. Translating it yields CASRSAGTGFNYGYTF. The J gene is TRBJ1-2, the V gene TRBV2; 9 nucleotides line up with TRBD1. Germline-derived CDR1 and CDR2 are SNHLY and FYNNEI. CDR3 size: 16 residues. With 6 bases clipped from V and 1 base from J, the junction kept 9 bases outside the gene matches.

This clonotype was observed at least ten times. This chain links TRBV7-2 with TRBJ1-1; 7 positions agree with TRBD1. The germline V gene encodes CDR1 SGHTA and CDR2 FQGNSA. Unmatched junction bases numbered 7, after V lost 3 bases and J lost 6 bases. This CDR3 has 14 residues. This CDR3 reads CASSFQQGRPEAFF. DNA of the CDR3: TGTGCCAGCAGCTTTCAACAGGGGAGGCCTGAAGCTTTCTTT.